This note documents a single TCR beta chain sequence. The source of the sample is a study of technical replicates of blood from a few donors. From germline, CDR1 is LNHDA and CDR2 SQIVND (reference sequence). There are 13 residues in the CDR3. Trimming cost V 5 bases and J 3 bases, with 10 bases left between them. The data were produced by immunoSEQ multiplex PCR, yet TCRdb's version contains in-frame clones alone and is incomplete. The sample carries some 87,000 clones, 95% to 98% recorded once. The gene calls are TRBV19 and TRBJ1-1; tentative D call: TRBD1 (5 bases). The sequence was obtained from a human donor in good health. Sequences were obtained from T cells isolated from PBMCs. The CDR3 sequence: CASSYARDTEAFF. CDR3 DNA: TGTGCCAGTAGTTATGCCAGGGACACTGAAGCTTTCTTT.